Below, 10 T cell receptor beta chains from the same sample are listed, as sequenced in a study of OX40 agonist ivuxolimab in advanced cancers. Here immunoSEQ multiplex PCR was the method, and the copy in TCRdb shows in-frame clones only, minus some. This sample carries under 85,000 clones, more than 70% of them seen once, and the ten largest clones take approximately 0.68%. The material was CD4+ or CD8+ T cells sorted from blood, obtained in a trial of the OX40 agonist ivuxolimab. These receptors were taken from an adult with an advanced solid tumor such as melanoma, head and neck, liver or kidney cancer.

This chain connects TRBV5-5 to TRBJ1-1; D unresolved. Germline values: CDR1 SGHKS, CDR2 YYEKEE (reference sequence). The CDR3 consists of 15 residues. The V and J ends lost 0 bases and 0 bases respectively, with 9 bases between them. The CDR3, as DNA: TGTGCCAGCAGCTTGGTTCCGAATTTGAACACTGAAGCTTTCTTT. It yields the protein CASSLVPNLNTEAFF.

The J gene is TRBJ2-4, the V gene TRBV7-2; tentatively, D is TRBD1 (5 bases). V dropped 3 bases and J dropped 0 bases, with 6 bases sitting between them. CDR1 and CDR2 from the germline V gene are SGHTA and FQGNSA. This CDR3 has 14 amino acids. The CDR3 coding sequence is TGTGCCAGCAGCTTGGGGCTAGCCAAAAACATTCAGTACTTC. Encoded protein: CASSLGLAKNIQYF.

J is TRBJ2-5 and V is TRBV6-5; D is perhaps TRBD1 (6 bases). The CDR3 has 14 amino acids. The V gene's germline CDR1 is MNHEY and CDR2 SVGAGI. Trimming removed 7 bases from V and 5 bases from J, with 17 bases in between. The CDR3 region is CASTSLTGRETQYF. As DNA, the CDR3 is TGTGCCAGCACCTCTTTGACAGGAAGGGAGACCCAGTACTTC.

This clone was recorded only once. The chain recombines TRBV5-1 with TRBJ1-2; no clear D gene. Trimming pared 2 bases from V and 7 bases from J, leaving 9 bases between. Germline CDR1 SGHRS, CDR2 YFSETQ. CDR3 length equals 12 residues. CDR3 nucleotides: TGCGCCAGCAGCTTTCTGGGGATTGGCTACACCTTC. Translating it yields CASSFLGIGYTF.

CDR3 sequence (DNA): TGTGCCAGTAGTACCACCTGGGCAGGGGGAACAGATACGCAGTATTTT. Protein: CASSTTWAGGTDTQYF. The chain couples TRBV19 to TRBJ2-3; 7 positions agree with TRBD1. Trimming at V came to 4 bases and at J to 3 bases, leaving 10 bases not matched to a gene. CDR3 length: 16 amino acids. Per the germline V gene, CDR1 is LNHDA and CDR2 is SQIVND (reference sequence).

The V and J genes are TRBV19 and TRBJ2-2, with 7 bases identical to TRBD1. There are 14 residues in the CDR3. Germline CDR1 is LNHDA and CDR2 is SQIVND (reference sequence). With 6 bases clipped from V and 6 bases from J, the junction kept 7 bases outside the gene matches. The CDR3 nucleotides are TGTGCCAGTAGGAGAGGGGGCGCGTCCGGGGAGCTGTTTTTT. The encoded protein is CASRRGGASGELFF.

CDR3 sequence reads: CASSRSDRRGTEAFF. The CDR3 nucleotides read TGCGCCAGCAGCCGATCAGACAGAAGGGGCACTGAAGCTTTCTTT. J is TRBJ1-1 and V is TRBV4-3; TRBD1 might be the D (5 bases). V lost 4 bases and J 4 bases, leaving 16 bases between the germline ends. CDR3 length: 15 amino acids. Germline V gives CDR1 LGHNA, CDR2 YSLEER.

J is TRBJ2-2 and V is TRBV18; possible D gene TRBD1, 6 bases. Germline V lookup: CDR1 KGHSH, CDR2 LQKENI. Trimming stripped 3 bases from V and 3 bases from J, with 8 bases between. CDR3 length: 14 amino acids. CDR3 sequence (DNA): TGTGCCAGCTCACCCAAGGGGGACACCGGGGAGCTGTTTTTT. It translates to CASSPKGDTGELFF.

The genes are TRBV10-3 and TRBJ2-2, with 9 bases matching TRBD2. V lost 3 bases and J lost 4; bases outside the gene matches: 3. CDR1 ENHRY and CDR2 SYGVKD come from the germline V gene. The CDR3 has 15 residues. The DNA for the CDR3 is TGTGCCATCAGTGACGCGGGGGGGCTCACCGGGGAGCTGTTTTTT. It codes for CAISDAGGLTGELFF.

The rearrangement joins TRBV7-9 to TRBJ2-4; weak D call: TRBD1 (6 bases). From germline, CDR1 is SEHNR and CDR2 FQNEAQ (reference sequence). This CDR3 has 16 amino acids. V was trimmed by 7 bases and J by 0 bases, leaving 16 bases between them. This CDR3 is CASTEQGTLAKNIQYF. CDR3 bases: TGTGCCAGCACCGAACAGGGTACGCTAGCCAAAAACATTCAGTACTTC.